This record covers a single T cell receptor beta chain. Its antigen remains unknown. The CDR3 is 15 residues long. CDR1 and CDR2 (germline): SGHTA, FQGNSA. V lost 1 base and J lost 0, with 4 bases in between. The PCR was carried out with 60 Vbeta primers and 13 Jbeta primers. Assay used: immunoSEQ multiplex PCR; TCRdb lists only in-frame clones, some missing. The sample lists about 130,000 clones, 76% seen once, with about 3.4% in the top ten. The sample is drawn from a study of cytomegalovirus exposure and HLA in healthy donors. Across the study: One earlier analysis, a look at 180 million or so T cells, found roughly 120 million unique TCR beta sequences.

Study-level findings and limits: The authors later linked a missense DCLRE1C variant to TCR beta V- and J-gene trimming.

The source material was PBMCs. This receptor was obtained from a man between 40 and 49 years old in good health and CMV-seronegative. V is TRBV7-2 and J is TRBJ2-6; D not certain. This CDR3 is CASSLDISGANVLTF. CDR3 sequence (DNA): TGTGCCAGCAGCTTAGATATCTCTGGGGCCAACGTCCTGACTTTC.